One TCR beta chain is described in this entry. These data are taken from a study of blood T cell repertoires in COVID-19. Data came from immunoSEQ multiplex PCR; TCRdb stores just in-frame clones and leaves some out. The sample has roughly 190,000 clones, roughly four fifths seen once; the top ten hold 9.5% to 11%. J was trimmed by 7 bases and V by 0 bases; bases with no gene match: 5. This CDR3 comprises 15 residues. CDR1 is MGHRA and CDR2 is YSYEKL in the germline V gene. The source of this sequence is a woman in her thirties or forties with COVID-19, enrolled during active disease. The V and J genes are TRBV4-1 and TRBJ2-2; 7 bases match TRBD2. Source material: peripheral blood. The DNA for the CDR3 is TGCGCCAGCAGCCAAGAGCTAGGGGAGGGCGGGGAGCTGTTTTTT. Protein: CASSQELGEGGELFF.